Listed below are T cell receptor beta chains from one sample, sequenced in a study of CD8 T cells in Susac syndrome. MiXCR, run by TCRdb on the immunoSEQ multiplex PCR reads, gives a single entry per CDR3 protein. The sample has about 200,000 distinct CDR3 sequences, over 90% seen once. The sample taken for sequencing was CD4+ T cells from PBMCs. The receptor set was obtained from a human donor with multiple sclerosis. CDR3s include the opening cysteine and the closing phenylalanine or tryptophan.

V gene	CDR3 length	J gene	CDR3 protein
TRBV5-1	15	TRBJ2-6	CASSPFMSGANVLTF
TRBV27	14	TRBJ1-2	CASRTTERNYGYTF
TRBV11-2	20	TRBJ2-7	CASSRIIRNLGILEPYEQYF
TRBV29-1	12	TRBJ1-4	CSVGLNNEKLFF
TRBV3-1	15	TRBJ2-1	CASSQDLNSQNEQFF
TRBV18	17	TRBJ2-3	CASRASSGGPSTDTQYF
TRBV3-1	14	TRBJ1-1	CASSQGGRNTEAFF
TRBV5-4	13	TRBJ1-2	CASSLYSKSAATF
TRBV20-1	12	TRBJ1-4	CSASRGGEKLFF
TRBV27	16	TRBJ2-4	CASSLGLGVGVDIQYF
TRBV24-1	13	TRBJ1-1	CATRTGPNTEAFF
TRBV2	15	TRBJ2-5	CASSPALGALETQYF
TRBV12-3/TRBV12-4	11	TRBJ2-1	CASRWDNEQFF
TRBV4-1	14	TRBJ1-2	CASSHSPGNYGYTF
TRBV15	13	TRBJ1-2	CATSSNPRDGYTF
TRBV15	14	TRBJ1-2	CATSRSGGGHGYTF
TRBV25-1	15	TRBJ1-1	CASRVSRTYPTEAFF
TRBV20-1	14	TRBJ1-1	CSASPGGMNTEAFF
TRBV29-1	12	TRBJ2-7	CSVGSPSYEQYF
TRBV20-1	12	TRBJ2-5	CSASGGMGTQYF
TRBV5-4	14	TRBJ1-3	CASSLGPSGNTIYF
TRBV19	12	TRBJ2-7	CASSDGVDEQYF
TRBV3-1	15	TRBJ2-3	CASSPWLGSTDTQYF
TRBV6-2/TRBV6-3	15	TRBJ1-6	CASLRGNLGLSPLHF
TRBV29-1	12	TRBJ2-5	CSVENSQETQYF
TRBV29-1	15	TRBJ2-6	CSVEVFGSGANVLTF
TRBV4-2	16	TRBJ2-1	CASSFRLAGAYNEQFF
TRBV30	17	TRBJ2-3	CAWSEGVAGGPTDTQYF
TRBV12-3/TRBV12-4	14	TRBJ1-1	CASSPNRGEGEAFF
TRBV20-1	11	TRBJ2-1	CSARDQYEQFF
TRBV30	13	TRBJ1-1	CAWSAGYWSEAFF
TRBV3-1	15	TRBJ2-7	CASSPRTSGAYEQYF
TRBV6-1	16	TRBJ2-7	CASSPWSGAGSYEQYF
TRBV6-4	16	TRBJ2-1	CASSELGLAGVYEQFF
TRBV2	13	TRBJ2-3	CASSVGLVDTQYF
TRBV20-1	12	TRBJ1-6	CSARSNSSPLHF